The T cell receptor (beta chain) under discussion was sequenced for a study of beta chain features in type 1 diabetes. CDR3 length: 14 amino acids. Germline values: CDR1 MNHNY, CDR2 SVGAGI (reference sequence). V dropped 0 bases and J dropped 2 bases, with 7 bases sitting between them. Isolated RNA was reverse transcribed in full, so expressed TCRB transcripts were sequenced. TCRdb's copy holds only in-frame clones and misses some; the assay was immunoSEQ multiplex PCR. The sample includes over 500,000 clones, about 14% of them seen just once. This chain connects TRBV6-6 to TRBJ1-1, with D unclear. This TCR derives from a man aged 18 to 35 in good health. The specimen was naive CD4+ T cells from blood. The DNA of the CDR3 is TGTGCCAGCAGTTACTCGAAACCTAACACTGAAGCTTTCTTT. This encodes CASSYSKPNTEAFF.